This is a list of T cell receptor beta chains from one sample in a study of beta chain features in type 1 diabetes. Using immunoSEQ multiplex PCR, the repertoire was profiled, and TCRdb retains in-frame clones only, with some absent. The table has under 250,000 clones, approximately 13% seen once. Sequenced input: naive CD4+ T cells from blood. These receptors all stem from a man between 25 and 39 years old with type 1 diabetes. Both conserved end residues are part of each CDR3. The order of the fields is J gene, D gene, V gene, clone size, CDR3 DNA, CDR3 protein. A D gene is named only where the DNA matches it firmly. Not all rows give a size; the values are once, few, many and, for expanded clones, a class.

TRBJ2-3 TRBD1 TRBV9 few TGTGCCAGCAGCGACGGGGACAGGGGGCGAGATACGCAGTATTTT CASSDGDRGRDTQYF
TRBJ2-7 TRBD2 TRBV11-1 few TGTGCCATCAGTAGCGGGTACGAGCAGTACTTC CAISSGYEQYF
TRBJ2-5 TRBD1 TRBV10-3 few TGTGCCATCAGTTATCGGACAGGGCAAGAGACCCAGTACTTC CAISYRTGQETQYF
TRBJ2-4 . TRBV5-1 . TGCGCCAGCAGCTGGGGGCCCCTGGCCAAAAACATTCAGTACTTC CASSWGPLAKNIQYF
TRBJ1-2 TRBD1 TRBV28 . TGTGCCAGCAGGACACCGCGGGACAGTAACTATGGCTACACCTTC CASRTPRDSNYGYTF
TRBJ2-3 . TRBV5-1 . TGCGCCAGCAGCTTGAGTGTCGCTAGCGAAGGCACAGATACGCAGTATTTT CASSLSVASEGTDTQYF
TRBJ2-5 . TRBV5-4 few TGTGCCAGCAGCCCCGGGGTTCCTCAGGTCCAGTACTTC CASSPGVPQVQYF
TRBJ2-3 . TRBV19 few TGTGCCAGTAGTATGTTGGGGGCTTCCACAGATACGCAGTATTTT CASSMLGASTDTQYF
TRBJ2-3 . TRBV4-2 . TGTGCCAGCAGCCACACGGACAGAGATTACACAGATACGCAGTATTTT CASSHTDRDYTDTQYF
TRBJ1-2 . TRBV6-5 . TGTGCCAGCAGCAGACGGGGGAACTATGGCTACACCTTC CASSRRGNYGYTF